The 18 T cell receptor beta chains below all came from one sample that was sequenced in a study of PD-L1 blockade in urothelial cancer. Data came from immunoSEQ multiplex PCR; TCRdb stores just in-frame clones and leaves some out. The top ten hold 10% of the sample, which has about 40,000 clones, approximately 80% seen once. Time point reported: peripheral blood 6 weeks after treatment start. Sequenced here: PBMCs, sampled around atezolizumab (anti-PD-L1) treatment. These receptors were obtained from a man in his forties or fifties with urothelial cancer.

The chain carries TRBV9 and TRBJ1-2; maybe TRBD1 (6 bases). The length of the CDR3 is 16 residues. Trimming removed 3 bases at V and 8 bases at J, with 23 bases between. The germline V gene encodes CDR1 SGDLS and CDR2 YYNGEE. Here the CDR3 DNA reads TGTGCCAGCAGCGGAGGTGGACAGCCGACTGAGTGGGGCTACACCTTC. Encoded protein: CASSGGGQPTEWGYTF.

The chain is built from TRBV6-4 and TRBJ2-7; no reliable D call. This CDR3 is built from 15 residues. Germline V gene lookup returns CDR1 MRHNA and CDR2 SNTAGT. V lost 8 bases and J lost 0, with 17 bases in between. Here the CDR3 reads CASSPPCRASYEQYF. The CDR3 nucleotides are TGTGCCAGCTCCCCACCTTGCCGAGCCTCCTACGAGCAGTACTTC.

The rearrangement links TRBV6-1 to TRBJ1-1, with D hard to call. The CDR3 length is 16 residues. The germline V gene encodes CDR1 MNHNS and CDR2 SASEGT. V lost 1 base and J lost 1, with 13 bases in between. CDR3 protein: CASSEGRLRRNTEAFF. CDR3 DNA: TGTGCCAGCAGTGAAGGGAGGCTTAGGAGGAACACTGAAGCTTTCTTT.

V gene TRBV5-4 combines with J gene TRBJ2-5; 9 bases align to TRBD2. J was trimmed by 4 bases and V by 0 bases; bases with no gene match: 4. The CDR3 covers 15 residues. Germline lookup yields CDR1 SGHNT and CDR2 YYREEE (reference sequence). CDR3 loop: CASSLGLAGTETQYF. The CDR3 nucleotides are TGTGCCAGCAGCTTGGGGCTAGCGGGAACAGAGACCCAGTACTTC.

The gene calls are TRBV6-1 and TRBJ1-1; 7 positions match TRBD1. The CDR3 length is 14 residues. The junction had 3 bases not matched to a gene; V was cut back by 4 bases and J by 1 base. Germline CDR1 MNHNS, CDR2 SASEGT. The CDR3 DNA sequence: TGTGCCAGCAGTGGGGGACAGCGGAACACTGAAGCTTTCTTT. Residues: CASSGGQRNTEAFF.

V gene TRBV7-6 combines with J gene TRBJ2-5; 12 nucleotides line up with TRBD2. This CDR3 has 16 amino acids. J gave up 5 bases and V 9 bases, and 13 bases lay outside the gene matches. From germline, CDR1 is SGHVS and CDR2 FNYEAQ. The CDR3 DNA reads TGTGCCAGTTGTAGGAGACTAGCGGGAGTTCGGGAGACCCAGTACTTC. Translation gives CASCRRLAGVRETQYF.

V usage is TRBV7-2 and J usage is TRBJ2-5, with a possible D match to TRBD2 (6 bases). Deletions cut 5 bases from V and 3 bases from J, with 10 bases between. Germline loops: CDR1 SGHTA, CDR2 FQGNSA. The CDR3 loop spans 13 amino acids. For the CDR3, the DNA is TGTGCCAGCAGCCCATGGGGGGAAGAGACCCAGTACTTC. It specifies CASSPWGEETQYF.

This clone was seen a single time. V gene TRBV6-6 combines with J gene TRBJ2-3; 7 bases match TRBD2. Germline V gene lookup returns CDR1 MNHNY and CDR2 SVGAGI (reference sequence). The ends lost 7 bases at V and 2 bases at J; junction bases unmatched: 6. The CDR3 runs 14 residues. This chain's CDR3 is CASIGSGYTDTQYF. The CDR3 DNA is TGTGCCAGCATTGGTAGCGGGTACACAGATACGCAGTATTTT.

The rearrangement links TRBV7-9 to TRBJ2-3; 8 nucleotides line up with TRBD2. Trimming took 10 bases from V and 3 from J; bases not matched to a gene: 9. The CDR3 has 14 amino acids. Germline CDR1 is SEHNR and CDR2 is FQNEAQ (reference sequence). CDR3 amino acids: CATSASGSTDTQYF. CDR3 bases: TGTGCCACCTCCGCGAGCGGGAGTACAGATACGCAGTATTTT.

The gene calls are TRBV27 and TRBJ2-1; 8 nucleotides align to TRBD1. V was pared by 4 bases and J by 0 bases, with 5 bases of the junction left unmatched. CDR1 is MNHEY and CDR2 is SMNVEV in the germline V gene (reference sequence). This CDR3 has 16 amino acids. The CDR3 DNA reads TGTGCCAGCAGTTCCCAAGACAGGGGCTCCTACAATGAGCAGTTCTTC. The encoded protein is CASSSQDRGSYNEQFF.

J is TRBJ2-1 and V is TRBV28; 16 nucleotides align to TRBD2. Germline loops: CDR1 MDHEN, CDR2 SYDVKM. CDR3 size: 17 residues. V lost 4 bases, J lost 7 bases, and 7 bases stayed unmatched. As DNA, the CDR3 is TGTGCCAGCAGTTCGGGACTAGCGGGAGGGGCCTGGAATGAGCAGTTCTTC. Protein: CASSSGLAGGAWNEQFF. Variable domain in full (rest from reference TRBV28 and TRBJ2-1): DVKVTQSSRYLVKRTGEKVFLECVQDMDHENMFWYRQDPGLGLRLIYFSYDVKMKEKGDIPEGYSVSREKKERFSLILESASTNQTSMYLCASSSGLAGGAWNEQFFGPGTRLTVL.

The V gene is TRBV18, the J gene TRBJ2-5; 8 bases line up with TRBD1. From germline, CDR1 is KGHSH and CDR2 LQKENI. Germline trimming cut 6 bases from V and 7 bases from J; bases unmatched to any gene: 19. The CDR3 runs to 17 residues. CDR3 DNA: TGTGCCAGCTCGCCTAATCTTCGGACAGGGAGCGTGGGGACCCAGTACTTC. The encoded protein is CASSPNLRTGSVGTQYF.

The chain has TRBV14 and TRBJ2-2, with 8 bases matching TRBD1. V was pared by 3 bases and J by 6 bases, with 6 bases of the junction left unmatched. The length of the CDR3 is 15 residues. Per the germline V gene, CDR1 is SGHDN and CDR2 is FVKESK. CDR3 DNA: TGTGCCAGCAGCCAGACAGGGGTGGTAGCCGGGGAGCTGTTTTTT. Translating gives CASSQTGVVAGELFF.

V gene TRBV5-1 combines with J gene TRBJ2-1; 8 positions agree with TRBD1. J was trimmed by 5 bases and V by 3 bases; bases with no gene match: 10. The CDR3 has 16 amino acids. Germline CDR1 SGHRS, CDR2 YFSETQ. The CDR3 region has the DNA TGCGCCAGCAGCTCCACAGGGGGAAGAAGAAACAATGAGCAGTTCTTC. As protein: CASSSTGGRRNNEQFF.

The chain joins TRBV19 to TRBJ2-5, with a possible D match to TRBD2 (5 bases). The CDR3 contains 14 residues. The germline gives CDR1 LNHDA, CDR2 SQIVND (reference sequence). Trimming stripped 11 bases from V and 4 bases from J, with 20 bases between. CDR3 protein: CAEAPASFRETQYF. CDR3 in DNA: TGTGCCGAAGCCCCGGCTAGCTTTCGAGAGACCCAGTACTTC. Full variable domain (missing parts from reference TRBV19 and TRBJ2-5): DGGITQSPKYLFRKEGQNVTLSCEQNLNHDAMYWYRQDPGQGLRLIYYSQIVNDFQKGDIAEGYSVSREKKESFPLTVTSAQKNPTAFYLCAEAPASFRETQYFGPGTRLLVL.

The rearrangement uses TRBV2 and TRBJ1-2; 9 bases fit TRBD1. Trimming at V came to 6 bases and at J to 7 bases, leaving 9 bases not matched to a gene. The CDR3 covers 14 residues. Looked up from germline, CDR1 is SNHLY and CDR2 is FYNNEI. The CDR3 DNA reads TGTGCCAGCAGCCAACAGGGGGCGGATTCTGGCTACACCTTC. Encoded protein: CASSQQGADSGYTF.

The chain uses TRBV5-1 and TRBJ2-3; 11 bases match TRBD1. CDR3 size: 15 residues. J lost 4 bases, V lost 4 bases, and 5 bases had no gene match. The V gene's germline CDR1 is SGHRS and CDR2 YFSETQ. CDR3 in amino acids: CASSLGTGGPDTQYF. As DNA, the CDR3 is TGCGCCAGCAGCCTAGGGACAGGGGGGCCAGATACGCAGTATTTT.

In this sample, this clone turned up once. This chain uses TRBV10-3 with TRBJ2-3; D not resolved. The germline V gene encodes CDR1 ENHRY and CDR2 SYGVKD. The CDR3 covers 12 residues. Between the trimmed V and J ends, which lost 7 bases and 2 bases, there was a span of 7 bases. For the CDR3, the DNA is TGTGCCATCACCAGGTTCACAGATACGCAGTATTTT. Its translation is CAITRFTDTQYF.